These T cell receptor beta chains were read from a single sample in a study of blood T cell repertoires in COVID-19. Clones were read by immunoSEQ multiplex PCR, and TCRdb kept only the in-frame ones, dropping some. The sample has about 37,000 clones, around nine tenths seen once; the top ten hold 9.8%. Sequenced sample: peripheral blood. The source of these receptors is a human donor in a cohort sampled during active COVID-19. The CDR3 runs from the conserved cysteine through the conserved F or W. D genes are given only for firm matches. Clone size is not always given. Where it is, it says once, few, many or a class for expanded clones.

abundance	v_gene	d_gene	j_gene	CDR3nt	CDR3aa
.	TRBV15	TRBD2	TRBJ2-7	TGTGCCACCAGCAGAGATCGACTAGCGGGATCCTCCTACGAGCAGTACTTC	CATSRDRLAGSSYEQYF
.	TRBV5-1	.	TRBJ1-1	TGCGCCAGCAGCTTGGCCACGGGGGGTCGAGGGACTGAAGCTTTCTTT	CASSLATGGRGTEAFF
.	TRBV29-1	TRBD1	TRBJ1-1	TGCAGCGGTATGACAGGGGGCAGTGGTGAAGCTTTCTTT	CSGMTGGSGEAFF
.	TRBV7-2	TRBD1	TRBJ1-6	TGTGCCAGCAGCCTGGGACAGATCAATTCACCCCTCCACTTT	CASSLGQINSPLHF
.	TRBV7-2	.	TRBJ2-5	TGTGCCAGCAGCTTAGTCGGAGGGCAAGAGACCCAGTACTTC	CASSLVGGQETQYF
once	TRBV3-1/TRBV3-2	TRBD2	TRBJ2-7	TGTGCCAGCAGCCAAGGGGCGGGAGTGCTCAACGAGCAGTACTTC	CASSQGAGVLNEQYF
.	TRBV7-9	.	TRBJ2-2	TGTGCCAGCAGCTTAGTTGGCGGCTCGAACACCGGGGAGCTGTTTTTT	CASSLVGGSNTGELFF
.	TRBV6-2/TRBV6-3	TRBD2	TRBJ2-2	TGTGCCAGCAGTTTGGCGGGAGTCCGCACCGGGGAGCTGTTTTTT	CASSLAGVRTGELFF
.	TRBV30	TRBD2	TRBJ2-3	TGTGCCTGGAGTGTGCCACTAGCGATTGGAAAAGATACGCAGTATTTT	CAWSVPLAIGKDTQYF
.	TRBV12-3/TRBV12-4	.	TRBJ2-2	TGTGCCAGCAGTTTGAGTTACACCGGGGAGCTGTTTTTT	CASSLSYTGELFF
.	TRBV6-2/TRBV6-3	TRBD1	TRBJ1-5	TGTGCCAGCAGTTACTGGACAGGCCCTAATCAGCCCCAGCATTTT	CASSYWTGPNQPQHF
.	TRBV21-1	.	TRBJ2-1	TGTGCCAGCAGCAGAAAGTTACGCCCGGACTGGCATTCGGGCTACAATGAGCAGTTCTTC	CASSRKLRPDWHSGYNEQFF
.	TRBV18	.	TRBJ2-3	TGTGCCAGCTCACAGGAGGCCAGCGGGAGCACAGATACGCAGTATTTT	CASSQEASGSTDTQYF
few	TRBV24-1	TRBD2	TRBJ2-2	TGTGCCACCAGTGATCCCCGCTTAGCGGGAGGGCCCGGGGAGCTGTTTTTT	CATSDPRLAGGPGELFF
.	TRBV5-5	.	TRBJ1-1	TGTGCCAGCAGCAGGCTGGGACAGAACACTGAAGCTTTCTTT	CASSRLGQNTEAFF
.	TRBV2	TRBD2	TRBJ2-7	TGTGCCAGCAGGCCGGGACTAGCACCAAAGGGGTACGAGCAGTACTTC	CASRPGLAPKGYEQYF
.	TRBV7-9	TRBD1	TRBJ1-1	TGTGCCAGCAGCTTAGGACAGGGCTTTTGGAACACTGAAGCTTTCTTT	CASSLGQGFWNTEAFF
.	TRBV11-2	TRBD2	TRBJ2-7	TGTGCCAGCAGCTCCGACGGCGGGGGATCCTACGAGCAGTACTTC	CASSSDGGGSYEQYF
once	TRBV24-1	.	TRBJ2-5	TGTGCCACCAGTGATTCGGGGTTTGAGACCCAGTACTTC	CATSDSGFETQYF
once	TRBV27	TRBD2	TRBJ2-1	TGTGCCAGCAGTATGGGAGCGGGAGGGCCTGGTGAGCAGTTCTTC	CASSMGAGGPGEQFF
.	TRBV30	TRBD2	TRBJ2-2	TGTGCCACAAGACGGATAGCGAGGACTAGCCATGGGGAGCTGTTTTTT	CATRRIARTSHGELFF
.	TRBV5-1	.	TRBJ2-1	TGCGCCAGCAGCCCGGACACAGGTTCCTACAATGAGCAGTTCTTC	CASSPDTGSYNEQFF
.	TRBV11-2	.	TRBJ2-5	TGTGCCAGCAGCCCGGGGGTTAGTTTGGGGACCCAGTACTTC	CASSPGVSLGTQYF
.	TRBV21-1	.	TRBJ2-3	TGTGCCAGCAGCAAAGTTAGGACTAGCGGGGGGCCACTCTATAGCACAGATACGCAGTATTTT	CASSKVRTSGGPLYSTDTQYF
.	TRBV7-2	.	TRBJ2-3	TGTGCCAGCAGGACGAGCGCGACTCGCACAGATACGCAGTATTTT	CASRTSATRTDTQYF
.	TRBV4-2	.	TRBJ1-3	TGTGCCAGCAGCCAAGATTTACAGAGCTCTGGAAACACCATATATTTT	CASSQDLQSSGNTIYF
.	TRBV7-9	.	TRBJ2-5	TGTGCCAGCAGCTTAAACGGCAGGGGTCTCCAAGAGACCCAGTACTTC	CASSLNGRGLQETQYF
once	TRBV29-1	TRBD2	TRBJ2-3	TGCAGCGTTATGACTAGCCGGGGGGATACGCAGTATTTT	CSVMTSRGDTQYF
.	TRBV19	.	TRBJ2-2	TGTGCCACCCTCTTACCTGTGACACCGAACACCGGGGAGCTGTTTTTT	CATLLPVTPNTGELFF
.	TRBV30	.	TRBJ2-2	TGTGCCTGGAGTGTACCTGACACTCGGACCGGGGAGCTGTTTTTT	CAWSVPDTRTGELFF
.	TRBV7-2	TRBD2	TRBJ2-2	TGTGCCAGCAGCTTAGTTCTAGCGGGAGTATCCGGGGAGCTGTTTTTT	CASSLVLAGVSGELFF
.	TRBV19	.	TRBJ2-3	TGTGCCAGTAGACTCGAGGGCCCTACCGATACGCAGTATTTT	CASRLEGPTDTQYF
.	TRBV9	.	TRBJ2-7	TGTGCCAGCAGCGTAGACCCAGGGGCGTCGTCCTACGAGCAGTACTTC	CASSVDPGASSYEQYF
once	TRBV15	.	TRBJ1-1	TGTGCCACCAGCAGAGAGGGCACCCCGAACACTGAAGCTTTCTTT	CATSREGTPNTEAFF
.	TRBV9	TRBD1	TRBJ1-3	TGTGCCAGCAGCGCCTCGGACAGGGTTGGAAACACCATATATTTT	CASSASDRVGNTIYF
few	TRBV3-1/TRBV3-2	TRBD1	TRBJ1-1	TGTGCCAGCAGCCGGGGACAGGGGATGAACACTGAAGCTTTCTTT	CASSRGQGMNTEAFF
.	TRBV30	.	TRBJ2-2	TGTGCCTGGAGCACAGGGTGGACCGGGGAGCTGTTTTTT	CAWSTGWTGELFF
.	TRBV6-5	.	TRBJ1-1	TGTGCCAGCAGTTACCTGACACTTATGAACACTGAAGCTTTCTTT	CASSYLTLMNTEAFF
.	TRBV7-9	.	TRBJ1-1	TGTGCCACATCCAAGTATGGGGGGTTGAAGGTGAACACTGAAGCTTTCTTT	CATSKYGGLKVNTEAFF
.	TRBV4-2	TRBD1	TRBJ1-1	TGTGCCAGCACCCATCCGGGGCAGGGGGGCACTGAAGCTTTCTTT	CASTHPGQGGTEAFF